The 4 T cell receptor beta chains below come from one sample, sequenced in a study of T cell repertoires in cytomegalovirus infection. No antigen is known for these receptors. TCRdb independently ran MiXCR on the reads; one entry per CDR3 protein. The data contain under 50,000 distinct CDR3 sequences, 20% of them singletons. Source material: PBMCs, sequenced either directly or after in vitro stimulation (not recorded which). These receptors were obtained from a human donor in good health (CMV status not recorded). Some clones in this sample may be carry-over from other donors' samples.

This chain connects TRBV12-5 to TRBJ1-1; possible D gene TRBD1, 5 bases. The CDR3 totals 15 residues. CDR1 and CDR2 from the germline V gene are LGHNT and FRNRAP. Deletions cut 5 bases from V and 0 bases from J, with 13 bases between. The CDR3 region has the DNA TGTGCTAGTGGTCTCTCCGGGGCGGTGAACACTGAAGCTTTCTTT. It yields the protein CASGLSGAVNTEAFF.

This clonotype was seen only a few times. This rearrangement joins TRBV28 to TRBJ2-7; 7 bases are shared with TRBD1. Losses at the gene ends were 1 base for V and 3 bases for J; bases not matched to a gene: 9. The CDR3 has 16 residues. CDR1 and CDR2 (germline): MDHEN, SYDVKM. The CDR3 protein is CASSLFGLGQNYEQYF. The CDR3 DNA sequence: TGTGCCAGCAGTTTATTTGGTTTGGGACAGAACTACGAGCAGTACTTC.

The sample holds many counts of this clonotype. The chain links TRBV12-3 or TRBV12-4 to TRBJ2-1; 8 nucleotides align to TRBD2. This CDR3 comprises 13 residues. V shed 8 bases, J shed 9 bases, and the junction held 9 bases outside the gene matches. CDR3 protein: CASRWILAGEQFF. CDR3 sequence (DNA): TGTGCCAGCCGGTGGATCCTAGCGGGTGAGCAGTTCTTC.

The chain recombines TRBV6-5 with TRBJ1-2, with D possibly TRBD1 on 5 matching bases. The CDR3 runs 13 residues. Trimming shortened V by 5 bases and J by 8 bases, and 15 bases separated the two germline ends. CDR1 MNHEY and CDR2 SVGAGI come from the germline V gene. The DNA of the CDR3 is TGTGCCAGCAGTCGAAGCCCAGGGCAAGGCTACACCTTC. It is translated as CASSRSPGQGYTF.